This TCR beta chain was captured by sequencing in a study of blood T cell repertoires in COVID-19. Assay used: immunoSEQ multiplex PCR; TCRdb lists only in-frame clones, some missing. The sample lists 90,000 or so clones, roughly nine tenths occurring once. Germline V gene data show CDR1 as MDHEN and CDR2 as SYDVKM. V shed 6 bases and J 7 bases; nucleotides not matched to a gene: 7. The CDR3 extends over 13 amino acids. This clone has just one count. The chain links TRBV28 to TRBJ1-1; 8 nucleotides match TRBD1. Sequenced material: peripheral blood. This TCR was sampled from a human donor with active COVID-19. The donor label of this sample is uncertain. The CDR3 loop is CASSPRGQDEAFF. CDR3 in DNA: TGTGCCAGCAGCCCGAGGGGACAGGATGAAGCTTTCTTT.